This TCR beta chain emerged from a study of blood T cell repertoires in COVID-19. The age range of participants was about 18 to 90 years, with residence in about 25 US areas. Categorization into cohorts depended on clinical history that participants reported. Authors' processing steps: Using reference gene primer amplification, nucleated cell counts were estimated. This table comes from immunoSEQ multiplex PCR, and its TCRdb copy is limited to in-frame clones, with some not included. The DNA was the basis for D and trimming; V, J and clone size are from that table. Found here are about 190,000 clones, around 84% of them singletons; the top ten hold roughly 3%. This clonotype was obtained from a woman aged 25 to 39 who had recovered from COVID-19. The sample comprised PBMCs or T cells enriched from blood (not recorded which).

The DNA for the CDR3 is TGCAGCGTTGAAGAGAGTAACTATGGCTACACCTTC. This translates into CSVEESNYGYTF. The chain joins TRBV29-1 to TRBJ1-2; the D is unclear. The CDR3 sequence is 12 residues long. Trimming took 0 bases from V and 1 from J, leaving 3 bases between them. Germline-derived CDR1 and CDR2 are SQVTM and ANQGSEA.